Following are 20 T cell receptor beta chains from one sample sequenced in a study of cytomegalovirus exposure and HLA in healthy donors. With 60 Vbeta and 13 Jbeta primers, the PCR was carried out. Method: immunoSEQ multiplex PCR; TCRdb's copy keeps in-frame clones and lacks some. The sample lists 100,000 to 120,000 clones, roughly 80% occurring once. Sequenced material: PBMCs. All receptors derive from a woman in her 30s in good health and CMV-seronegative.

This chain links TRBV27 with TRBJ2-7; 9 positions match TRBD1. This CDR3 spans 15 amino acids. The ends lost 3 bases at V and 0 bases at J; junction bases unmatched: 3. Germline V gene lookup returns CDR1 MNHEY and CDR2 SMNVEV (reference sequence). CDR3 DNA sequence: TGTGCCAGCAGTTTCGGGGGACAGGGCTCCTACGAGCAGTACTTC. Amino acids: CASSFGGQGSYEQYF.

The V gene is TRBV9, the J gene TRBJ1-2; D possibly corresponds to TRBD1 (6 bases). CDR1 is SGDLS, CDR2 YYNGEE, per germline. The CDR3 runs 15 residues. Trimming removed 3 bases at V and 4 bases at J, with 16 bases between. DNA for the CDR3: TGTGCCAGCAGCGGAGGACAGCCGCTCCCCTATGGCTACACCTTC. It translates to CASSGGQPLPYGYTF.

In DNA form, the CDR3 reads TGTGCCAGTACGCGACTAGCGGGAGGCAATGAGCAGTTCTTC. Translation: CASTRLAGGNEQFF. The V and J genes are TRBV19 and TRBJ2-1; 13 nucleotides align to TRBD2. V trimming: 7 bases; J trimming: 6 bases; junction bases outside the gene matches: 3. CDR1 is LNHDA, CDR2 SQIVND, per germline (reference sequence). CDR3 length: 14 residues.

CDR3 residues: CASSSRTGTYEQYF. The CDR3 DNA sequence: TGTGCCAGCAGCTCACGGACAGGGACCTACGAGCAGTACTTC. The V call is TRBV7-9, the J call TRBJ2-7; 8 nucleotides align to TRBD1. Trimming removed 4 bases from V and 2 bases from J; junction bases left unmatched: 4. The CDR3 consists of 14 residues. The germline V gene has CDR1 SEHNR and CDR2 FQNEAQ (reference sequence).

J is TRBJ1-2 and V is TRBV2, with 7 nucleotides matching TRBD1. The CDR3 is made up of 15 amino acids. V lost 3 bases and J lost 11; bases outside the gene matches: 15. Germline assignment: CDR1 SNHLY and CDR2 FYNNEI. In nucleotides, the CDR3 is TGTGCCAGCAGTGACGGAGGGACAGTTTTTGGTGGGTACACCTTC. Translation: CASSDGGTVFGGYTF.

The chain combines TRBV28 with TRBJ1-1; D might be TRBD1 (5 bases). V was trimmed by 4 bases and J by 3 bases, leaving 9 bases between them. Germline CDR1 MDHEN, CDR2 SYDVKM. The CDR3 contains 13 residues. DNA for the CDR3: TGTGCCAGCAGTTCGGGACTCTACACTGAAGCTTTCTTT. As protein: CASSSGLYTEAFF.

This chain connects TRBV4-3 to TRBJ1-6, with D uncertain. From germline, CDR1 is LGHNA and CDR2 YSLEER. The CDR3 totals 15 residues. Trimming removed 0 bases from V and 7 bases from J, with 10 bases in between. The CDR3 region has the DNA TGCGCCAGCAGCCAAGAAGAGGGAACCAATTCACCCCTCCACTTT. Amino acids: CASSQEEGTNSPLHF.

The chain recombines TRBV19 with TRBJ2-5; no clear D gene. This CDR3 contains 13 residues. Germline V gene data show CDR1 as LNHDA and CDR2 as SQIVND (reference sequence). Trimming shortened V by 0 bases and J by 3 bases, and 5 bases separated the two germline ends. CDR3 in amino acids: CASSIDLKETQYF. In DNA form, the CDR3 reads TGTGCCAGTAGTATAGATTTAAAAGAGACCCAGTACTTC.

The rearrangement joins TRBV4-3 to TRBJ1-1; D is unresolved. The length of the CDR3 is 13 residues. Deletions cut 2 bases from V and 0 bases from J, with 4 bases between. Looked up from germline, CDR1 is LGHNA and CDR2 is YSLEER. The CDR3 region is CASSQIVNTEAFF. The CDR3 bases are TGCGCCAGCAGCCAAATCGTGAACACTGAAGCTTTCTTT.

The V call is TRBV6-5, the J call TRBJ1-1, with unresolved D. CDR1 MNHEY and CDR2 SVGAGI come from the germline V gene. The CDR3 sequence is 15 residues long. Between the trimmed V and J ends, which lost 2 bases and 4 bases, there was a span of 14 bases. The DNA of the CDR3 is TGTGCCAGCAGTTACGAAGGTCACAGCCCCACTGAAGCTTTCTTT. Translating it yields CASSYEGHSPTEAFF.

Here the CDR3 DNA reads TGTGCCAGCAGTCCCCCGGGGGGCAACTATGGCTACACCTTC. This gives the protein CASSPPGGNYGYTF. The chain employs TRBV27 and TRBJ1-2, with D tentatively TRBD1 (6 bases). Germline loops: CDR1 MNHEY, CDR2 SMNVEV (reference sequence). The CDR3 spans 14 residues. V gave up 5 bases and J gave up 2 bases, with 12 bases separating them.

CDR3 in amino acids: CASSSRGNTEAFF. The CDR3 nucleotides are TGTGCCAGCAGTTCCCGAGGGAACACTGAAGCTTTCTTT. The rearrangement links TRBV6-6 to TRBJ1-1, with D hard to call. Germline loops: CDR1 MNHNY, CDR2 SVGAGI (reference sequence). The CDR3 has 13 amino acids. The V end was cut by 4 bases, the J end by 1 base, with 7 bases between.

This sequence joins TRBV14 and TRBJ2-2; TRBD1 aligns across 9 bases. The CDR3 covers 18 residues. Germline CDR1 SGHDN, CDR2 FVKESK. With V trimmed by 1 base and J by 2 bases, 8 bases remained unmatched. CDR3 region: CASSQVKGQGKNTGELFF. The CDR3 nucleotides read TGTGCCAGCAGCCAAGTAAAAGGACAGGGGAAAAACACCGGGGAGCTGTTTTTT.

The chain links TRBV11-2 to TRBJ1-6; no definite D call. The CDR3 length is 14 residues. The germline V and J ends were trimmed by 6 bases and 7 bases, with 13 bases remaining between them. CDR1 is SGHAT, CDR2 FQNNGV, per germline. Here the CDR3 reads CASSVSRVNSPLHF. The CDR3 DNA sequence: TGTGCCAGCAGTGTGAGTCGGGTAAATTCACCCCTCCACTTT.

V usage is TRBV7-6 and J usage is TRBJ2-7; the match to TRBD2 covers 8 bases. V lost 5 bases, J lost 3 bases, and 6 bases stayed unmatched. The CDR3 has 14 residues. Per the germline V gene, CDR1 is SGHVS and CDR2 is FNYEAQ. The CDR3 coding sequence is TGTGCCAGCAGCGGTAGCGGGGCAATCTACGAGCAGTACTTC. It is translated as CASSGSGAIYEQYF.

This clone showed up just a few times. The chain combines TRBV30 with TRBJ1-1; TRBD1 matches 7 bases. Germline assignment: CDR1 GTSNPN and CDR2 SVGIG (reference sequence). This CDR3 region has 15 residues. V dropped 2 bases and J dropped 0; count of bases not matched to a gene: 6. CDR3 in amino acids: CAWSFRGTVNTEAFF. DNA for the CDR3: TGTGCCTGGAGTTTCAGAGGGACAGTGAACACTGAAGCTTTCTTT. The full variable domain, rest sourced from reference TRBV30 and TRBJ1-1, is SQTIHQWPATLVQPVGSPLSLECTVEGTSNPNLYWYRQAAGRGLQLLFYSVGIGQISSEVPQNLSASRPQDRQFILSSKKLLLSDSGFYLCAWSFRGTVNTEAFFGQGTRLTVV.

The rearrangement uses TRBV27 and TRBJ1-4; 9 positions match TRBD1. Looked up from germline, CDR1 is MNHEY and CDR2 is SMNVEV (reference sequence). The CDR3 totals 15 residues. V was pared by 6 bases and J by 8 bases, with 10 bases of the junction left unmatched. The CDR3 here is CASSRGDRGKEKLFF. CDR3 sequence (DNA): TGTGCCAGCAGCCGGGGAGACAGGGGGAAAGAAAAACTGTTTTTT.

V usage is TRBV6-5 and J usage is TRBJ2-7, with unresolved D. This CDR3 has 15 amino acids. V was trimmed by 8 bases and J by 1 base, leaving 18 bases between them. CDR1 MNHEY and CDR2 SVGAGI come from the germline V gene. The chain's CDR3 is CASANTAAESYEQYF. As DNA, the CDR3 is TGTGCCAGCGCGAACACCGCGGCAGAGTCCTACGAGCAGTACTTC.

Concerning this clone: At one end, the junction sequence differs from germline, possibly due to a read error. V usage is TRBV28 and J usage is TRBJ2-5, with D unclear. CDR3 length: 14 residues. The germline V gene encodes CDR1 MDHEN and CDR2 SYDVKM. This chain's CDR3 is CASSLSGFVEAQYF. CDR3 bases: TGTGCCAGCAGTTTATCTGGGTTTGTAGAGGCCCAGTACTTC.

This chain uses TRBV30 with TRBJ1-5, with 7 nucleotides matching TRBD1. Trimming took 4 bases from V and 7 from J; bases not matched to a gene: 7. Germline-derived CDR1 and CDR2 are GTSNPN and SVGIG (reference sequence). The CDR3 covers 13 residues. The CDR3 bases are TGTGCCTGGAATCCAGGGGGAGACCAGCCCCAGCATTTT. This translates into CAWNPGGDQPQHF.